Below are 19 T cell receptor beta chains sequenced from a single sample in a study of PD-1 blockade in classical Hodgkin lymphoma. This table comes from immunoSEQ multiplex PCR, and its TCRdb copy is limited to in-frame clones, with some not included. This sample carries some 18,000 clones, more than 75% of them seen once, and the ten largest clones take 20% to 25%. Sample time point: cycle 4 day 1 (C4D1), after less than seven weeks of nivolumab. Patients all relapsed after autologous stem cell transplantation, and there was variation in brentuximab vedotin exposure. Sequenced material: peripheral blood mononuclear cells (PBMCs), taken before the fourth cycle of nivolumab. These receptors all stem from a human donor with classical Hodgkin lymphoma.

The chain has TRBV19 and TRBJ1-2; maybe TRBD1 (6 bases). The V gene lost 2 bases and the J gene lost 4 bases, with 14 bases spanning the gap. This CDR3 region has 15 residues. The germline V gene has CDR1 LNHDA and CDR2 SQIVND (reference sequence). In nucleotides, the CDR3 is TGTGCCAGTAGTATAACACAGGGCCGGGCCTATGGCTACACCTTC. This translates into CASSITQGRAYGYTF.

V is TRBV18 and J is TRBJ2-5; 11 bases align to TRBD1. The CDR3 runs to 16 residues. Looked up from germline, CDR1 is KGHSH and CDR2 is LQKENI. J lost 5 bases, V lost 2 bases, and 7 bases had no gene match. The CDR3 here is CASSPARTGGEETQYF. In DNA, the CDR3 is TGTGCCAGCTCACCAGCGAGGACAGGGGGCGAGGAGACCCAGTACTTC.

The CDR3 nucleotides are TGTGCCAGTAGCACGACCCGCGACGGTAATTCACCCCTCCACTTT. It translates to CASSTTRDGNSPLHF. The rearrangement joins TRBV19 to TRBJ1-6; D is unclear. CDR1 is LNHDA, CDR2 SQIVND, per germline (reference sequence). Trimming shortened V by 6 bases and J by 6 bases, and 15 bases separated the two germline ends. This CDR3 is built from 15 residues.

This clone appeared a few times. The V and J genes are TRBV19 and TRBJ2-1; no firm D call. Between the trimmed V and J ends, which lost 3 bases and 10 bases, there was a span of 13 bases. Germline-derived CDR1 and CDR2 are LNHDA and SQIVND (reference sequence). This CDR3 has 13 residues. DNA for the CDR3: TGTGCCAGTAGTATCTTTGGCGGAGCAGAGCAGTTCTTC. The encoded protein is CASSIFGGAEQFF. Together with reference TRBV19 and TRBJ2-1, the CDR3 gives the full variable domain: DGGITQSPKYLFRKEGQNVTLSCEQNLNHDAMYWYRQDPGQGLRLIYYSQIVNDFQKGDIAEGYSVSREKKESFPLTVTSAQKNPTAFYLCASSIFGGAEQFFGPGTRLTVL.

The rearrangement joins TRBV7-6 to TRBJ2-1; 8 positions match TRBD1. V shed 2 bases, J shed 8 bases, and the junction held 8 bases outside the gene matches. Germline CDR1 is SGHVS and CDR2 is FNYEAQ. This CDR3 spans 15 amino acids. CDR3 in DNA: TGTGCCAGCAGCTTATTACAGACAGGGGTGGATGAGCAGTTCTTC. The encoded protein is CASSLLQTGVDEQFF.

The CDR3 nucleotides read TGTGCCAGCAGCTTGGGGGGAGCAGATACGCAGTATTTT. Residues: CASSLGGADTQYF. This sequence joins TRBV5-5 and TRBJ2-3; TRBD2 might be the D (5 bases). The CDR3 loop spans 13 amino acids. The V gene lost 0 bases and the J gene lost 4 bases, with 6 bases spanning the gap. Germline CDR1 SGHKS, CDR2 YYEKEE (reference sequence). Looking up the rest from reference TRBV5-5 and TRBJ2-3 gives the full variable domain: DAGVTQSPTHLIKTRGQQVTLRCSPISGHKSVSWYQQVLGQGPQFIFQYYEKEERGRGNFPDRFSARQFPNYSSELNVNALLLGDSALYLCASSLGGADTQYFGPGTRLTVL.

Only a few counts were recorded for this clone. The rearrangement links TRBV4-3 to TRBJ1-1; D gene uncertain. The germline CDR1 and CDR2 sequences are LGHNA and YSLEER. V dropped 1 base and J dropped 7 bases, with 16 bases sitting between them. The CDR3 length is 15 residues. The CDR3 reads CASSQADGRAFEAFF. CDR3 bases: TGCGCCAGCAGCCAAGCCGACGGGAGGGCCTTTGAAGCTTTCTTT.

The chain is built from TRBV6-1 and TRBJ2-7, with TRBD1 as a possible D gene (6 bases). Trimming pared 1 base from V and 2 bases from J, leaving 12 bases between. The CDR3 extends over 15 amino acids. The germline V gene encodes CDR1 MNHNS and CDR2 SASEGT. CDR3 loop: CASSEVRGPTYEQYF. CDR3 nucleotide sequence: TGTGCCAGCAGTGAAGTCAGGGGACCTACCTACGAGCAGTACTTC.

This clone was seen only a few times. The chain employs TRBV6-6 and TRBJ1-4; no definite D call. From germline, CDR1 is MNHNY and CDR2 SVGAGI (reference sequence). The length of the CDR3 is 15 residues. Trimming removed 6 bases at V and 4 bases at J, with 15 bases between. The chain's CDR3 is CASRPPGEYNEKLFF. As DNA, the CDR3 is TGTGCCAGCAGGCCCCCCGGGGAGTATAATGAAAAACTGTTTTTT.

The chain has TRBV29-1 and TRBJ2-1, with D possibly being TRBD2 (6 bases). The ends were cut back, 1 base at V and 2 bases at J, with 9 bases in the middle. The V gene's germline CDR1 is SQVTM and CDR2 ANQGSEA. This CDR3 has 14 residues. The CDR3 DNA reads TGCAGCGTTGAAGGCGGGGAACCCTACAATGAGCAGTTCTTC. This sequence encodes CSVEGGEPYNEQFF.

The chain couples TRBV4-2 to TRBJ2-2, with D possibly TRBD2 on 6 matching bases. The germline CDR1 and CDR2 sequences are LGHNA and YNFKEQ. V was pared by 2 bases and J by 7 bases, with 11 bases between. This CDR3 is 14 amino acids long. The CDR3, as DNA: TGTGCCAGCAGCCAAATACCTAGCGACGGGGAGCTGTTTTTT. Translated: CASSQIPSDGELFF.

The V and J genes are TRBV2 and TRBJ2-1; 8 bases line up with TRBD1. Germline trimming cut 8 bases from V and 0 bases from J; bases unmatched to any gene: 6. The CDR3 is made up of 15 amino acids. CDR1 and CDR2 from the germline V gene are SNHLY and FYNNEI. The CDR3 sequence: CASASDRASYNEQFF. CDR3 nucleotides: TGTGCCAGCGCCTCGGACAGGGCCTCCTACAATGAGCAGTTCTTC.

A note on this clone: The same CDR3 can be traced to other DNA sequences in this sample. The chain employs TRBV4-1 and TRBJ1-1; unclear D gene. This CDR3 has 15 residues. Trimming stripped 3 bases from V and 0 bases from J, with 11 bases between. The germline V gene has CDR1 MGHRA and CDR2 YSYEKL. CDR3 nucleotide sequence: TGCGCCAGCAGCCAGGATAGACACTTGAACACTGAAGCTTTCTTT. This sequence encodes CASSQDRHLNTEAFF.

The gene calls are TRBV28 and TRBJ1-5; D perhaps matches TRBD1 (5 bases). This CDR3 spans 16 amino acids. Germline V gives CDR1 MDHEN, CDR2 SYDVKM. The CDR3 region has the DNA TGTGGCTCGGGGACTTTAAAAAGTCGGTACAATCAGCCCCAGCATTTT. This encodes CGSGTLKSRYNQPQHF.

The chain couples TRBV19 to TRBJ1-2, with 7 bases fitting TRBD1. The CDR3 spans 16 residues. CDR1 LNHDA and CDR2 SQIVND come from the germline V gene (reference sequence). Losses at the gene ends were 4 bases for V and 3 bases for J; bases not matched to a gene: 11. The CDR3 protein is CASSSARGSSHYGYTF. In DNA form, the CDR3 reads TGTGCCAGTAGTAGTGCCAGGGGGTCTTCGCACTATGGCTACACCTTC. The entire variable domain, with the rest obtained from reference TRBV19 and TRBJ1-2, is as follows: DGGITQSPKYLFRKEGQNVTLSCEQNLNHDAMYWYRQDPGQGLRLIYYSQIVNDFQKGDIAEGYSVSREKKESFPLTVTSAQKNPTAFYLCASSSARGSSHYGYTFGSGTRLTVV.

The rearrangement uses TRBV18 and TRBJ1-2, with 7 bases identical to TRBD1. The V segment lost 3 bases and the J segment 3 bases; nucleotides outside the gene matches: 1. Germline CDR1 is KGHSH and CDR2 is LQKENI. The CDR3 is made up of 13 amino acids. The CDR3 sequence: CASSPGTDYGYTF. Written as DNA, the CDR3 is TGTGCCAGCTCACCCGGGACAGACTATGGCTACACCTTC.

This clone occurred once. The chain couples TRBV6-4 to TRBJ1-6; D may be TRBD1 (6 bases). Looked up from germline, CDR1 is MRHNA and CDR2 is SNTAGT. The CDR3 contains 13 residues. Between the trimmed V and J ends, which lost 4 bases and 10 bases, there was a span of 11 bases. The DNA of the CDR3 is TGTGCCAGCAGTGCCGACAGGCAATCACCCCTCCACTTT. Translated: CASSADRQSPLHF.

This clone has only one observation. The chain combines TRBV5-4 with TRBJ1-3; 8 nucleotides line up with TRBD1. Germline lookup yields CDR1 SGHNT and CDR2 YYREEE (reference sequence). This CDR3 contains 16 residues. V was pared by 2 bases and J by 4 bases, with 8 bases of the junction left unmatched. The CDR3 sequence: CASSFGTGASGNTIYF. The DNA of the CDR3 is TGTGCCAGCAGCTTCGGGACAGGCGCGAGCGGAAACACCATATATTTT.

The V and J genes are TRBV18 and TRBJ2-5, with unresolved D. V lost 2 bases to trimming and J lost 5 bases, with 9 bases between them. Germline assignment: CDR1 KGHSH and CDR2 LQKENI. The CDR3 contains 13 residues. CDR3 sequence reads: CASSPKTRETQYF. As DNA, the CDR3 is TGTGCCAGCTCACCAAAGACTCGGGAGACCCAGTACTTC.